The clone carrying this TCR beta chain was counted between two and nine times. The antigen remains undetermined. Each CDR3 protein is one row after TCRdb ran MiXCR on the reads. The sample shows 650,000 to 900,000 distinct CDR3 sequences, roughly 28% of them seen only once. The data are from a study of T cell repertoires in cytomegalovirus infection. For the study at large: CMV epitopes that were recently identified and HLA-C-restricted were used alongside well-studied HLA-B-restricted ones.

Study-wide results and caveats: Clonotype analysis showed dominance of the ex vivo response by HLA-C-restricted CMV-specific TCR beta clonotypes.

The source of this sequence is a human donor in good health (CMV status not recorded). Some clones in this sample may be carry-over from other donors' samples. The sample consisted of cultured CD8+ T cells from PBMCs, taken from culture after CMV antigen stimulation.

The CDR3 region has the DNA TGTGCCAGTAGCCGAGACGGGGTGAGCTCCTACAATGAGCAGTTCTTC. Translating gives CASSRDGVSSYNEQFF. V is TRBV19 and J is TRBJ2-1; D may be TRBD2 (5 bases). The CDR3 has 16 residues. V lost 6 bases to trimming and J lost 0 bases, with 15 bases between them. CDR1 and CDR2 (germline): LNHDA, SQIVND (reference sequence).